A selection of T cell receptor beta chains follows, all from one sample in a study of cytomegalovirus exposure and HLA in healthy donors. The assay was immunoSEQ multiplex PCR, and TCRdb's table has in-frame clones only and misses some. In the table there are 300,000 or so clones, 80% to 90% of which are singletons. Sequencing was performed on PBMCs. These receptors were obtained from a woman aged 40 to 50 in good health and CMV-seropositive. The CDR3 runs from the conserved cysteine through the conserved F or W. The D gene is left open where the match is weak. The size of a clone is reported for some rows only, either as once, few or many, or as a class for expanded clones.

>TRBV19|.|TRBJ2-4|TRBD1
TGTGCCAGTACCGTATCAACCGGGACAGGAATTCAGTACTTC
CASTVSTGTGIQYF
>TRBV7-9|.|TRBJ2-7|.
TGTGCAGATCGACAGTCTGGCTACGAGCAGTACTTC
CADRQSGYEQYF
>TRBV7-9|.|TRBJ1-2|TRBD1
TGTGCCAGCAGCTTGTCAGGGGGCTATGACTATGGCTACACCTTC
CASSLSGGYDYGYTF
>TRBV7-9|.|TRBJ1-1|.
TGTGCCAGCAGCTTAAACAGGGAGGCTTTCTTT
CASSLNREAFF
>TRBV9|.|TRBJ2-1|.
TGTGCCAGCAGCGTGAGGGAGGGGGCCTACAATGAGCAGTTCTTC
CASSVREGAYNEQFF
>TRBV28|once|TRBJ1-4|.
TGTGCCAGCAGTTTTGGTCCGGCTAATGAAAAACTGTTTTTT
CASSFGPANEKLFF
>TRBV7-8|.|TRBJ2-7|TRBD2
TGTGCCAGCAGCTTCGGACCCCTAGCGGGAGGGCCGGGCGAGCAGTACTTC
CASSFGPLAGGPGEQYF
>TRBV30|.|TRBJ2-3|TRBD2
TGTGCCTGTAAGTTAGCGGGAGGTTCAGATACGCAGTATTTT
CACKLAGGSDTQYF
>TRBV6-1|few|TRBJ2-1|.
TGTGCCAGCAGTGAAACCCTTAGAGGTGAGCAGTTCTTC
CASSETLRGEQFF
>TRBV2|.|TRBJ1-2|.
TGTGCCAGCATGGGGGACACCAACTATGGCTACACCTTC
CASMGDTNYGYTF
>TRBV7-3|.|TRBJ2-3|TRBD1
TGTGCCAGCAGCTCGGCAGGGGAAGGGGGCCATACGCAGTATTTT
CASSSAGEGGHTQYF
>TRBV2|once|TRBJ2-1|TRBD2
TGTGCCAGCTCATATGCGATCCGGGCTAGCGGCTACAATGAGCAGTTCTTC
CASSYAIRASGYNEQFF
>TRBV28|.|TRBJ1-5|.
TGTGCCAGCAGATCGCAGGGCCGAGGCAATCAGCCCCAGCATTTT
CASRSQGRGNQPQHF
>TRBV7-8|.|TRBJ2-7|.
TGTGCCAGCAGCCTTAGCGGACCCTACGAGCAGTACTTC
CASSLSGPYEQYF
>TRBV5-6|.|TRBJ2-1|.
TGTGCCAGCAGCTATTCTGATGAGCAGTTCTTC
CASSYSDEQFF
>TRBV7-2|.|TRBJ2-3|.
TGTGCCAGCAGCTTAGACCGCGGTGATACGCAGTATTTT
CASSLDRGDTQYF
>TRBV7-9|.|TRBJ1-5|.
TGTGCCAGCAGCCCCGAGGGGAGGCAGCCCCAGCATTTT
CASSPEGRQPQHF
>TRBV5-1|.|TRBJ2-3|TRBD2
TGCGCCAGCCAGACTAGCCCCGTTTTGGATACGCAGTATTTT
CASQTSPVLDTQYF
>TRBV7-2|.|TRBJ2-7|.
TGTGCCAGCAGCTTGGGGGGTGTCCCCTACGAGCAGTACTTC
CASSLGGVPYEQYF
>TRBV7-8|.|TRBJ2-7|TRBD2
TGTGCCAGCACCCCGGGGGGTAAAAGCTACGAGCAGTACTTC
CASTPGGKSYEQYF
>TRBV2|.|TRBJ2-7|TRBD1
TGTGCCAGCAGTGTGGACAGGGGGGCCTCCTACGAGCAGTACTTC
CASSVDRGASYEQYF